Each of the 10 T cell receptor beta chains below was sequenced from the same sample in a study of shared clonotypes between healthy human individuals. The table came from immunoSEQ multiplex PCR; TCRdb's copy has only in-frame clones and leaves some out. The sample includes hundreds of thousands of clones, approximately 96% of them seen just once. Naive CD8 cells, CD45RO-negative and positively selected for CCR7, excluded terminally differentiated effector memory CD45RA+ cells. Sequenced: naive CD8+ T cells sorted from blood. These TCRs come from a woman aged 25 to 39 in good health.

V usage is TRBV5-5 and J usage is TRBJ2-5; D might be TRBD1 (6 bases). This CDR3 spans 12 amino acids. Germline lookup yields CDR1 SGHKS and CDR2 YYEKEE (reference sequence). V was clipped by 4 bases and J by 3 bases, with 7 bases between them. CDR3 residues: CASSPGEETQYF. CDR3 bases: TGTGCCAGCAGCCCAGGGGAAGAGACCCAGTACTTC.

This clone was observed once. The CDR3 DNA is TGTGCCAGCAGTGGCTCCACTGAAGCTTTCTTT. Protein: CASSGSTEAFF. The V call is TRBV25-1, the J call TRBJ1-1; D gene unclear. The germline V gene has CDR1 MGHDK and CDR2 SYGVNS. V was cut by 4 bases and J by 4 bases, with 4 bases left in between. The CDR3 totals 11 residues.

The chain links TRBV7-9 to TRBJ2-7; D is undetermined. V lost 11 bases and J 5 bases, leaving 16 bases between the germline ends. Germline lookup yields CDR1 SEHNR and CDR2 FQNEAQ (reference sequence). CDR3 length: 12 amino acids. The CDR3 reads CASAEKFHEQYF. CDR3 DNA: TGTGCCTCGGCGGAGAAATTCCACGAGCAGTACTTC.

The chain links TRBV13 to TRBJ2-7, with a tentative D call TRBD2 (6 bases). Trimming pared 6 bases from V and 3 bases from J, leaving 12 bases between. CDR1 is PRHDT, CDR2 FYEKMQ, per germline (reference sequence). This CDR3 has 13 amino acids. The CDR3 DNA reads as TGTGCCAGCAGGACTAGAGGTTACTACGAGCAGTACTTC. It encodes CASRTRGYYEQYF.

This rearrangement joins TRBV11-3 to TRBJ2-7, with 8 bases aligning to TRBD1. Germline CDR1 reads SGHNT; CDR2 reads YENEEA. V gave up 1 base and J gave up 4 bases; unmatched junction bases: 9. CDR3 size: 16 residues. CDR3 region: CASSLGGDRGQYEQYF. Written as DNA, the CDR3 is TGTGCCAGCAGCTTAGGGGGCGACAGGGGCCAATACGAGCAGTACTTC.

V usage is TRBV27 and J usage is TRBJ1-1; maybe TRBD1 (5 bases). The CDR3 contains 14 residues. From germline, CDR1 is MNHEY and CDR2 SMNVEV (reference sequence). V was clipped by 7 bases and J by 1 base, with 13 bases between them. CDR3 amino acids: CASTRHGGNTEAFF. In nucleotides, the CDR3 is TGTGCCAGCACCCGTCACGGGGGGAACACTGAAGCTTTCTTT.

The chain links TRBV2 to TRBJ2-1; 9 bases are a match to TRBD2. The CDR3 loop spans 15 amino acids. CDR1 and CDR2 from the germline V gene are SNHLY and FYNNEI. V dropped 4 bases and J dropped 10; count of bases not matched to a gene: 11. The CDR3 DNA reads TGTGCCAGCAGTGGGTTAGCGGGAGTAGCGGGCGAGCAGTTCTTC. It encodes CASSGLAGVAGEQFF. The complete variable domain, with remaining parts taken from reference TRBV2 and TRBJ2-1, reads EPEVTQTPSHQVTQMGQEVILRCVPISNHLYFYWYRQILGQKVEFLVSFYNNEISEKSEIFDDQFSVERPDGSNFTLKIRSTKLEDSAMYFCASSGLAGVAGEQFFGPGTRLTVL.

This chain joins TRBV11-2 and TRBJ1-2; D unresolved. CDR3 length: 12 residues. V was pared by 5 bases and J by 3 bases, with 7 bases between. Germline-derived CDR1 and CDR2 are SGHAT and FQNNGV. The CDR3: CASSRVDYGYTF. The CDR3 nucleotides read TGTGCCAGCAGCAGGGTCGACTATGGCTACACCTTC.

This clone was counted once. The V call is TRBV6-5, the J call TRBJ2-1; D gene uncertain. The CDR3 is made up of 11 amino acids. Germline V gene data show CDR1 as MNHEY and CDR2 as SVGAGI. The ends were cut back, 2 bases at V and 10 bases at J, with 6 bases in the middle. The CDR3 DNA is TGTGCCAGCAGTTACGGCAGGGAGCAGTTCTTC. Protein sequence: CASSYGREQFF.

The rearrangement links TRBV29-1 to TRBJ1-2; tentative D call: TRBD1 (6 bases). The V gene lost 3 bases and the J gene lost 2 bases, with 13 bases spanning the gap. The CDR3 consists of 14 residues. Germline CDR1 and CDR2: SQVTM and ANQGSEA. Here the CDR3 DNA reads TGCAGCGTTGAGGGAAGGCAGGGGAACTATGGCTACACCTTC. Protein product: CSVEGRQGNYGYTF.